The rows below give T cell receptor beta chains drawn from one sample of a study of PD-L1 blockade in urothelial cancer. The assay was immunoSEQ multiplex PCR, and TCRdb's table has in-frame clones only and misses some. Of under 50,000 clones listed, around 90% are singletons. Source: PBMCs, taken around atezolizumab (anti-PD-L1) treatment. These receptor sequences come from a man between 65 and 85 years old with urothelial cancer. Each CDR3 is given with its conserved first and last residue. D genes are given only for firm matches. The size field is filled for only some rows; it gives once, few, many or a size class.

V gene: TRBV27; J gene: TRBJ2-7; clone size: -; D gene: -; CDR3 DNA: TGTGCCAGCAGTTCGCGGCAGGGTGGGGCATACGAGCAGTACTTC; CDR3 protein: CASSSRQGGAYEQYF
V gene: TRBV2; J gene: TRBJ2-7; clone size: -; D gene: TRBD1; CDR3 DNA: TGTGCCAGCACCCGGGACAGGGAGACCTACGAGCAGTACTTC; CDR3 protein: CASTRDRETYEQYF
V gene: TRBV2; J gene: TRBJ2-2; clone size: -; D gene: TRBD1; CDR3 DNA: TGTGCCAGCAGGGACAGGCGAACGAACACCGGGGAGCTGTTTTTT; CDR3 protein: CASRDRRTNTGELFF
V gene: TRBV7-6; J gene: TRBJ2-1; clone size: -; D gene: -; CDR3 DNA: TGTGCCAGCGCCCGTAGTGGGCCGTTTGAGCAGTTCTTC; CDR3 protein: CASARSGPFEQFF
V gene: TRBV6-1; J gene: TRBJ2-7; clone size: -; D gene: TRBD1; CDR3 DNA: TGTGCCAGCAGTGAAATGGGGGACAGGATTAGATCCTACGAGCAGTACTTC; CDR3 protein: CASSEMGDRIRSYEQYF
V gene: TRBV6-5; J gene: TRBJ2-3; clone size: once; D gene: -; CDR3 DNA: TGTGCCAGCAGTCTGACAGGAACAGATACGCAGTATTTT; CDR3 protein: CASSLTGTDTQYF
V gene: TRBV5-1; J gene: TRBJ2-3; clone size: -; D gene: TRBD2; CDR3 DNA: TGCGCCAGCAGAAGCGGGAGGTACACAGATACGCAGTATTTT; CDR3 protein: CASRSGRYTDTQYF
V gene: TRBV5-8; J gene: TRBJ1-1; clone size: -; D gene: -; CDR3 DNA: TGTGCCAGCAGCTCCCGGACTAAGGGAGCTTTCTTT; CDR3 protein: CASSSRTKGAFF
V gene: TRBV5-1; J gene: TRBJ2-3; clone size: -; D gene: TRBD1; CDR3 DNA: TGCGCCAGCAGCAGGGACAGGAGCATAGATACGCAGTATTTT; CDR3 protein: CASSRDRSIDTQYF
V gene: TRBV11-2; J gene: TRBJ2-2; clone size: few; D gene: -; CDR3 DNA: TGTGCCAGCAGCAGCAGGGTAAGTAAGGTAGTCACCGGGGAGCTGTTTTTT; CDR3 protein: CASSSRVSKVVTGELFF
V gene: TRBV12-5; J gene: TRBJ1-1; clone size: -; D gene: TRBD1; CDR3 DNA: TGTGCTAGTGGTTTGGTACAGGGGGGAACCAGCAGGGGCACTGAAGCTTTCTTT; CDR3 protein: CASGLVQGGTSRGTEAFF
V gene: TRBV7-3; J gene: TRBJ1-2; clone size: -; D gene: -; CDR3 DNA: TGTGCCAGCAGCTTAATAGGGACAAGTGGCTACACCTTC; CDR3 protein: CASSLIGTSGYTF
V gene: TRBV27; J gene: TRBJ1-1; clone size: -; D gene: -; CDR3 DNA: TGTGCCAGCAGTTTTGAGTCCTCGGGGACTGAAGCTTTCTTT; CDR3 protein: CASSFESSGTEAFF
V gene: TRBV29-1; J gene: TRBJ2-7; clone size: once; D gene: TRBD1; CDR3 DNA: TGCAGCGGTGGGACAGGGACCTACGAGCAGTACTTC; CDR3 protein: CSGGTGTYEQYF